These T cell receptor beta chains were read from a single sample in a study of beta chain features in type 1 diabetes. TCRdb keeps only in-frame clones here, not all; method: immunoSEQ multiplex PCR. Among about 640,000 clones listed, 9.5% to 15% were seen once. Source material: naive CD4+ T cells from blood. The receptor source for this set is a man aged 30 to 39 with type 1 diabetes. The CDR3 runs from the conserved cysteine through the conserved F or W. D genes are given only for firm matches. For some rows the clone size is stated as once, few or many, or as a class when expanded; others skip it.

size,V,J,length,D,DNA,CDR3
-,TRBV4-1,TRBJ1-4,17,-,TGCGCCAGCAGCCAAGATCGGACCACCGTAACTAATGAAAAACTGTTTTTT,CASSQDRTTVTNEKLFF
few,TRBV5-6,TRBJ1-3,17,-,TGTGCCAGCAGCTTGAAGCGGGGTTTCAACTCTGGAAACACCATATATTTT,CASSLKRGFNSGNTIYF
many,TRBV2,TRBJ2-1,13,-,TGTGCCAGCAGGCGGGACGTGGACAATGAGCAGTTCTTC,CASRRDVDNEQFF
-,TRBV19,TRBJ1-2,15,TRBD1,TGTGCCAGTAGGCTCATACAGGGGGCGCCGGATGGCTACACCTTC,CASRLIQGAPDGYTF
-,TRBV7-2,TRBJ2-7,14,-,TGTGCCAGCAGCTTAGCCTCCGGACCGGGGGAGCAGTACTTC,CASSLASGPGEQYF
-,TRBV4-1,TRBJ1-2,16,-,TGCGCCAGCAGCCAAGAGATGACACCTCCGCACTATGGCTACACCTTC,CASSQEMTPPHYGYTF
-,TRBV7-6,TRBJ2-1,14,TRBD2,TGTGCCAGCAGCCCTGCGACTAGCGGGGGACGGCAGTTCTTC,CASSPATSGGRQFF
few,TRBV7-2,TRBJ2-1,15,TRBD2,TGTGCCAGCAGCCAGCCGGGACTAGGAAACAATGAGCAGTTCTTC,CASSQPGLGNNEQFF
-,TRBV2,TRBJ1-5,15,-,TGTGCCAGCAGCCCCCAGAGCCATAGCAATCAGCCCCAGCATTTT,CASSPQSHSNQPQHF
-,TRBV14,TRBJ1-1,14,-,TGTGCCAGCAGCTTCTTCAGCGTTGGCACTGAAGCTTTCTTT,CASSFFSVGTEAFF
few,TRBV19,TRBJ2-1,15,TRBD1,TGTGCCAGTAGCACTACAGGGGGCTCCTACAATGAGCAGTTCTTC,CASSTTGGSYNEQFF
-,TRBV6-7,TRBJ1-5,17,-,TGTGCCAGCAGTTACTCGATGTACCCTTTGGGCAATCAGCCCCAGCATTTT,CASSYSMYPLGNQPQHF
many,TRBV14,TRBJ2-6,13,-,TGTGCCAGCAGCCAGACAGAGGCGGGCGTCCTGACTTTC,CASSQTEAGVLTF
-,TRBV18,TRBJ2-7,19,-,TGTGCCAGCTCACCACTCCGTTCAGCCAAGAAAATCAGCTCCTACGAGCAGTACTTC,CASSPLRSAKKISSYEQYF
few,TRBV6-5,TRBJ1-2,13,TRBD1,TGTGCCACCGGGACAGTGAGGGCCTATGGCTACACCTTC,CATGTVRAYGYTF
few,TRBV27,TRBJ2-5,14,-,TGTGCCAGCAGTTTAAGAGGTTCCCAAGAGACCCAGTACTTC,CASSLRGSQETQYF
few,TRBV2,TRBJ2-6,15,-,TGTGCCAGCAGGATACAGGGCTCTGGGGCCAACGTCCTGACTTTC,CASRIQGSGANVLTF
-,TRBV5-1,TRBJ1-1,13,TRBD1,TGCGCCAGCAGCTTTGAAAGGGGGCCTGAAGCTTTCTTT,CASSFERGPEAFF
few,TRBV28,TRBJ2-1,18,TRBD2,TGTGCCAGCAGGTTGGGACTAGCGGGGGGCCATAAGTACAATGAGCAGTTCTTC,CASRLGLAGGHKYNEQFF